These 22 T cell receptor beta chains came from one sample sequenced in a study of blood T cell repertoires in COVID-19. Sequencing used immunoSEQ multiplex PCR; TCRdb keeps in-frame clones, though not all of them. The sample shows 110,000 to 150,000 clones, about 89% of them seen only once. The sequencing input was peripheral blood. These TCRs come from a man aged 55 to 69 with active or convalescent COVID-19.

This chain links TRBV7-6 with TRBJ2-3, with 11 bases identical to TRBD1. Trimming at V came to 5 bases and at J to 9 bases, leaving 10 bases not matched to a gene. This CDR3 region has 15 residues. Germline V gene data show CDR1 as SGHVS and CDR2 as FNYEAQ. This chain's CDR3 is CASSPGTGGGMTQYF. The CDR3, as DNA: TGTGCCAGCAGCCCGGGGACAGGGGGAGGGATGACGCAGTATTTT. The variable domain in full, completed from reference TRBV7-6 and TRBJ2-3, reads GAGVSQSPRYKVTKRGQDVALRCDPISGHVSLYWYRQALGQGPEFLTYFNYEAQQDKSGLPNDRFSAERPEGSISTLTIQRTEQRDSAMYRCASSPGTGGGMTQYFGPGTRLTVL.

This clone was counted between two and nine times. DNA of the CDR3: TGTGCCAGCAGTTATGGGCAGCTTACTAACTATGGCTACACCTTC. Its translation is CASSYGQLTNYGYTF. This chain connects TRBV28 to TRBJ1-2; D remains unclear. The V gene lost 4 bases and the J gene lost 0 bases, with 12 bases spanning the gap. Germline V gene sequence: CDR1 MDHEN, CDR2 SYDVKM. The CDR3 is 15 residues long.

The chain carries TRBV7-2 and TRBJ1-5; a possible D gene is TRBD1 (5 bases). CDR1 is SGHTA and CDR2 is FQGNSA in the germline V gene. This CDR3 is built from 14 residues. With 6 bases removed from V and 6 bases from J, the gap between germline ends came to 15 bases. CDR3 loop: CASSRPGLGQPQHF. For the CDR3, the DNA is TGTGCCAGCAGTAGGCCAGGGCTTGGTCAGCCCCAGCATTTT.

The chain recombines TRBV5-6 with TRBJ2-2; D unclear. This CDR3 comprises 16 residues. The germline V gene encodes CDR1 SGHDT and CDR2 YYEEEE. V lost 4 bases and J lost 5, with 18 bases in between. This CDR3 is CASSRSPNIMTGELFF. CDR3 DNA sequence: TGTGCCAGCAGCCGATCCCCGAACATAATGACCGGGGAGCTGTTTTTT.

This clone was counted once. The chain links TRBV4-3 to TRBJ1-3, with a possible D match to TRBD1 (6 bases). Trimming removed 0 bases from V and 4 bases from J, with 16 bases in between. The germline gives CDR1 LGHNA, CDR2 YSLEER. CDR3 length: 17 residues. The CDR3 DNA sequence: TGCGCCAGCAGCCAAGATCTGGGGGGGGCGCGAGGAAACACCATATATTTT. It encodes CASSQDLGGARGNTIYF.

The chain employs TRBV29-1 and TRBJ1-2, with no clear D. Germline CDR1 is SQVTM and CDR2 is ANQGSEA. The CDR3 extends over 13 amino acids. V was shortened by 6 bases and J by 2 bases, with 13 bases between the two germline ends. CDR3 loop: CSVAGDANYGYTF. Written as DNA, the CDR3 is TGCAGCGTAGCCGGAGATGCGAACTATGGCTACACCTTC.

The rearrangement joins TRBV19 to TRBJ2-1; D is perhaps TRBD2 (5 bases). Germline-derived CDR1 and CDR2 are LNHDA and SQIVND (reference sequence). V lost 6 bases to trimming and J lost 3 bases, with 9 bases between them. This CDR3 has 13 residues. In DNA form, the CDR3 reads TGTGCCAGTAGGAGGGCAAACTACAATGAGCAGTTCTTC. Its protein product is CASRRANYNEQFF.

The chain has TRBV18 and TRBJ1-2; D remains unclear. Germline V lookup: CDR1 KGHSH, CDR2 LQKENI. The CDR3 spans 18 residues. Trimming stripped 4 bases from V and 3 bases from J, with 24 bases between. The CDR3, as DNA: TGTGCCAGCTCACAAGACCGTATAGAGGCCTCTAGCCACTATGGCTACACCTTC. It codes for CASSQDRIEASSHYGYTF.

The V and J genes are TRBV28 and TRBJ2-7; 9 nucleotides align to TRBD1. The CDR3 is 15 amino acids. The germline gives CDR1 MDHEN, CDR2 SYDVKM. V lost 5 bases to trimming and J lost 6 bases; unmatched junction nucleotides: 11. This CDR3 reads CASSHFFGQGLEQYF. The DNA of the CDR3 is TGTGCCAGCAGTCATTTTTTCGGACAGGGGCTCGAGCAGTACTTC.

V gene TRBV3-1 (or the pseudogene TRBV3-2) combines with J gene TRBJ2-1; 7 bases match TRBD2. Germline V CDR1 and CDR2: LGHDT, YNNKEL (reference sequence). V shed 2 bases, J shed 8 bases, and the junction held 6 bases outside the gene matches. CDR3 length: 14 residues. CDR3 DNA: TGTGCCAGCAGCCAACGGACTAGATCAGATGAGCAGTTCTTC. This translates into CASSQRTRSDEQFF.

The chain joins TRBV9 to TRBJ1-2; D remains unclear. V was clipped by 0 bases and J by 8 bases, with 8 bases between them. The CDR3 length is 12 residues. Germline CDR1 and CDR2: SGDLS and YYNGEE. CDR3 in DNA: TGTGCCAGCAGCGTAGGGGCTGGGGGCTACACCTTC. Its translation is CASSVGAGGYTF.

V gene TRBV7-9 combines with J gene TRBJ2-3; weak D call: TRBD1 (5 bases). V was clipped by 0 bases and J by 3 bases, with 10 bases between them. This CDR3 contains 15 residues. CDR1 and CDR2 from the germline V gene are SEHNR and FQNEAQ (reference sequence). The CDR3, as DNA: TGTGCCAGCAGCTTAGCTGGGCAGGGAACAGATACGCAGTATTTT. Protein sequence: CASSLAGQGTDTQYF.

This clone occurred once. The J gene is TRBJ2-3, the V gene TRBV7-6; 12 bases match TRBD1. J was trimmed by 1 base and V by 4 bases; bases with no gene match: 15. This CDR3 is built from 20 residues. Germline CDR1 SGHVS, CDR2 FNYEAQ. CDR3 bases: TGTGCCAGCAGCTCCAAACTCCCCGGGACAGGGGGCTTGGGCACAGATACGCAGTATTTT. Protein sequence: CASSSKLPGTGGLGTDTQYF.

This CDR3 is CASSFSGGGAFYEQYF. In nucleotides, the CDR3 is TGTGCCAGCAGCTTCTCGGGCGGGGGGGCCTTCTACGAGCAGTACTTC. This sequence joins TRBV7-2 and TRBJ2-7; 9 bases are shared with TRBD2. Germline CDR1 and CDR2: SGHTA and FQGNSA. CDR3 length: 16 residues. With V trimmed by 3 bases and J by 3 bases, 9 bases remained unmatched. Supplemented by reference TRBV7-2 and TRBJ2-7, the full variable domain reads GAGVSQSPSNKVTEKGKDVELRCDPISGHTALYWYRQSLGQGLEFLIYFQGNSAPDKSGLPSDRFSAERTGGSVSTLTIQRTQQEDSAVYLCASSFSGGGAFYEQYFGPGTRLTVT.

V usage is TRBV30 and J usage is TRBJ2-7; 7 bases align to TRBD1. This CDR3 region has 13 residues. CDR1 is GTSNPN and CDR2 is SVGIG in the germline V gene (reference sequence). With 4 bases clipped from V and 0 bases from J, the junction kept 3 bases outside the gene matches. The DNA for the CDR3 is TGTGCCTGGATGGGGGACAGCTCCTACGAGCAGTACTTC. Residues: CAWMGDSSYEQYF.

This chain connects TRBV7-3 to TRBJ2-3; D is uncertain. CDR1 is SGHTA, CDR2 FQGTGA, per germline. This CDR3 is built from 15 residues. The V gene lost 0 bases and the J gene lost 2 bases, with 9 bases spanning the gap. CDR3 residues: CASSLTFAVTDTQYF. CDR3 in DNA: TGTGCCAGCAGCTTAACGTTTGCGGTCACAGATACGCAGTATTTT.

The chain is built from TRBV29-1 and TRBJ1-1; 12 nucleotides line up with TRBD1. This CDR3 is 16 amino acids long. V gave up 7 bases and J gave up 5 bases; unmatched junction bases: 14. The germline V gene encodes CDR1 SQVTM and CDR2 ANQGSEA. The DNA of the CDR3 is TGCAGCGGCGCCGGGACAGGGGGCGCGATAGGTACTGAAGCTTTCTTT. It specifies CSGAGTGGAIGTEAFF.

The chain uses TRBV30 and TRBJ1-1; perhaps TRBD1 as D (6 bases). This CDR3 has 13 amino acids. V lost 2 bases and J 1 base, leaving 8 bases between the germline ends. CDR1 and CDR2 from the germline V gene are GTSNPN and SVGIG (reference sequence). CDR3: CAWSPRGNTEAFF. The CDR3, as DNA: TGTGCCTGGAGTCCCAGGGGGAACACTGAAGCTTTCTTT.

The chain links TRBV9 to TRBJ1-1, with 7 bases matching TRBD1. The CDR3 is 13 residues long. Germline V CDR1 and CDR2: SGDLS, YYNGEE. V lost 3 bases and J lost 6; bases outside the gene matches: 5. The CDR3 DNA reads as TGTGCCAGCAGCGCACAGGGGTTAGCTGAAGCTTTCTTT. Amino acid sequence: CASSAQGLAEAFF. Variable domain in full (rest from reference TRBV9 and TRBJ1-1): DSGVTQTPKHLITATGQRVTLRCSPRSGDLSVYWYQQSLDQGLQFLIQYYNGEERAKGNILERFSAQQFPDLHSELNLSSLELGDSALYFCASSAQGLAEAFFGQGTRLTVV.

The rearrangement uses TRBV15 and TRBJ1-6; the match to TRBD1 covers 8 bases. The V gene end was trimmed by 5 bases and the J gene end by 7 bases; junction bases not matched to a gene: 4. Germline lookup yields CDR1 LNHNV and CDR2 YYDKDF (reference sequence). This CDR3 is 14 amino acids long. CDR3 amino acids: CATSDRQGNSPLHF. The DNA of the CDR3 is TGTGCCACCAGCGACCGACAGGGGAATTCACCCCTCCACTTT. The entire variable domain, with the rest obtained from reference TRBV15 and TRBJ1-6, is as follows: DAMVIQNPRYQVTQFGKPVTLSCSQTLNHNVMYWYQQKSSQAPKLLFHYYDKDFNNEADTPDNFQSRRPNTSFCFLDIRSPGLGDTAMYLCATSDRQGNSPLHFGNGTRLTVT.

The genes are TRBV6-1 and TRBJ1-2, with no clear D. The V gene's germline CDR1 is MNHNS and CDR2 SASEGT. Deletions cut 2 bases from V and 0 bases from J, with 10 bases between. This CDR3 is 15 amino acids long. CDR3 region: CASSEYRGTNYGYTF. The CDR3 DNA sequence: TGTGCCAGCAGTGAATACCGGGGAACTAACTATGGCTACACCTTC.

Here the CDR3 reads CASSRGLAGGPALYEQYF. DNA for the CDR3: TGTGCCAGCAGCCGCGGACTAGCGGGAGGGCCAGCCCTCTACGAGCAGTACTTC. J is TRBJ2-7 and V is TRBV28; 15 bases are a match to TRBD2. Germline V CDR1 and CDR2: MDHEN, SYDVKM. The CDR3 sequence is 18 residues long. With V trimmed by 6 bases and J by 3 bases, 12 bases remained unmatched. The complete variable domain, with remaining parts taken from reference TRBV28 and TRBJ2-7, reads DVKVTQSSRYLVKRTGEKVFLECVQDMDHENMFWYRQDPGLGLRLIYFSYDVKMKEKGDIPEGYSVSREKKERFSLILESASTNQTSMYLCASSRGLAGGPALYEQYFGPGTRLTVT.